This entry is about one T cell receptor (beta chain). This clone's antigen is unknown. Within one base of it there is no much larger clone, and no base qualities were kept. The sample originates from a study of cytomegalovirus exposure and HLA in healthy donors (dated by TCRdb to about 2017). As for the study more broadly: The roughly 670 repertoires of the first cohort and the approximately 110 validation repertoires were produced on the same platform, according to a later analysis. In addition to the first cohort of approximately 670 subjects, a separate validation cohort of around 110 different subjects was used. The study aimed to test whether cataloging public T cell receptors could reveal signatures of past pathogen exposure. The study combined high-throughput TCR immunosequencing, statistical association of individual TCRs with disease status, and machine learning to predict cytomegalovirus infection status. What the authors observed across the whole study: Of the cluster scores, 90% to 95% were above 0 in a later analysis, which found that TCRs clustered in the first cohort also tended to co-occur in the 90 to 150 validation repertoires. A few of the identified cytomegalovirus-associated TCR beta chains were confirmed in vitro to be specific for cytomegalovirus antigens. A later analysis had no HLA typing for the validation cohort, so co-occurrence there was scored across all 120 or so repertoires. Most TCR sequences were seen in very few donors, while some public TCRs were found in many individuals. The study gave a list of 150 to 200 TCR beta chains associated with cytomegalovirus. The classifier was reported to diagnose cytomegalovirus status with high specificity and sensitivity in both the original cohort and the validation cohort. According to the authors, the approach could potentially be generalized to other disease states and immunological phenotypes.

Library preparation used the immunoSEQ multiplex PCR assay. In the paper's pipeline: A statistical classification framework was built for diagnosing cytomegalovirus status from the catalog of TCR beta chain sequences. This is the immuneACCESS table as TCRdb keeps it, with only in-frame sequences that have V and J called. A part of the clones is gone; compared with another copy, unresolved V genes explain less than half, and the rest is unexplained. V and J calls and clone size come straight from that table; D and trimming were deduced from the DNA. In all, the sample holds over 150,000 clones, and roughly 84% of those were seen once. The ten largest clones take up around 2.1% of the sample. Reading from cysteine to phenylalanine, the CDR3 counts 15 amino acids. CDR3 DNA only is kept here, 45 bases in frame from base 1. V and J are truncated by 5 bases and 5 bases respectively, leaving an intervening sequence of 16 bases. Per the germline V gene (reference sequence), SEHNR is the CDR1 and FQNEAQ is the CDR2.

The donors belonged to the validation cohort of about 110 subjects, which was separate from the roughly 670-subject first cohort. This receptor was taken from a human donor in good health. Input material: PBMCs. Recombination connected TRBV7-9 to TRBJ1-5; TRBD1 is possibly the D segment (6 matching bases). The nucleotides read TGTGCCAGCAGCGCCGGCCACAGGGACGATCAGCCCCAGCATTTT. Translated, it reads CASSAGHRDDQPQHF.